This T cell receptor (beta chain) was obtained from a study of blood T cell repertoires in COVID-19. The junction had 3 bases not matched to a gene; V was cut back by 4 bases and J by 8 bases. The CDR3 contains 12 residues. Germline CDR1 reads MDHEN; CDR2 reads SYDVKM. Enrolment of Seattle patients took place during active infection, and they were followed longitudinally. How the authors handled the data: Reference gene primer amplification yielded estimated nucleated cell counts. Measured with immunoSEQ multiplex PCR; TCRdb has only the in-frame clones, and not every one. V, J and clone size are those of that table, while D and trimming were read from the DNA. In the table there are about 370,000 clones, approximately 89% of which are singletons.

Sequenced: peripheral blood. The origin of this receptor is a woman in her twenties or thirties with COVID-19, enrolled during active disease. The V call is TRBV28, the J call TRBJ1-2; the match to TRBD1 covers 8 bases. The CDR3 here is CASSSQGDGYTF. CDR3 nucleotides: TGTGCCAGCAGTTCACAGGGGGACGGCTACACCTTC.